What follows describes a single T cell receptor beta chain. This entry is derived from a study of blood T cell repertoires in COVID-19. Trimming removed 4 bases at V and 0 bases at J, with 17 bases between. Germline CDR1 reads SGHDT; CDR2 reads YYEEEE. The CDR3 contains 16 residues. How the authors handled the data: Reference gene primer amplification gave nucleated cell count estimates. The repertoire was sequenced with immunoSEQ multiplex PCR; TCRdb's copy has only in-frame clones and lacks some. V, J and clone size derive from that table, while D and trimming were established from the DNA sequence. The sample lists 150,000 to 200,000 clones; more than 80% were seen once.

The TCR sequence derives from a human donor in a cohort sampled during active COVID-19. The J gene is TRBJ2-7, the V gene TRBV5-6, with D perhaps matching TRBD2 (5 bases). Sample: peripheral blood. The CDR3 DNA reads TGTGCCAGCAGCCCCGCTTTGGAGGTGCGCTCCTACGAGCAGTACTTC. This translates into CASSPALEVRSYEQYF.